This TCR beta chain was documented in a study of T cells in Graves' hyperthyroidism and ophthalmopathy. Trimming pared 1 base from V and 2 bases from J, leaving 8 bases between. The CDR3 is made up of 15 amino acids. Germline assignment: CDR1 LNHNV and CDR2 YYDKDF (reference sequence). What was amplified from RNA transcripts were TCR beta CDR3 regions. Initially, a first-round RT-PCR of the TCR CDR3 employed the HTBI primer set. One entry per CDR3 protein, called by TCRdb with MiXCR from the multiplex PCR reads. The table lists around 580,000 distinct CDR3 sequences, 46% of them singletons. Graves' hyperthyroidism is called stable when ophthalmopathy does not progress within 18 months. The study, taken as a whole, reports: The majority of expanded thyroid clonotypes above 0.001 also appeared in blood.

Concerning this clonotype itself: Its matching antigen is unknown.

Sequencing used peripheral blood or thyroid tissue (not recorded which). The chain has TRBV15 and TRBJ1-4; unclear D gene. The receptor comes from a woman aged 18-29 years with Graves' hyperthyroidism. CDR3 bases: TGTGCCACCAGCAGAGGTGGTGCGACTAATGAAAAACTGTTTTTT. This gives the protein CATSRGGATNEKLFF.